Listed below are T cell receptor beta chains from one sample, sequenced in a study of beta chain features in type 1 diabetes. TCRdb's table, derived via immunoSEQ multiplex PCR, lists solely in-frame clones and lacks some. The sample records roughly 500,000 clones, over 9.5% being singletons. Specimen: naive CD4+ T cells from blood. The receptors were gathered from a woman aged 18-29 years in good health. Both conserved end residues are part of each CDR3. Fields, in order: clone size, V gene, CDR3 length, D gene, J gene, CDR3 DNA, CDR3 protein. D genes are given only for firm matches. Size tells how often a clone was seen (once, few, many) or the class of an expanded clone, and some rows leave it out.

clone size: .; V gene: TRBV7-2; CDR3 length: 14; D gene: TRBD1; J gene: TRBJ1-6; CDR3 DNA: TGTGCCAGCAGGAGACAGGGGGATAATTCACCCCTCCACTTT; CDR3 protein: CASRRQGDNSPLHF
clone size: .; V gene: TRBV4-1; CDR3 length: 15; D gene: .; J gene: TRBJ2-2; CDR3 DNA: TGCGCCAGCAGCCCGACCCGCGGCTACTCCGGGGAGCTGTTTTTT; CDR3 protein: CASSPTRGYSGELFF
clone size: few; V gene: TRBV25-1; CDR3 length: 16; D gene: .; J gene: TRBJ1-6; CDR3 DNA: TGTGCCAGCAGTGATCCCCGGCAGGGGACGGGATCACCCCTCCACTTT; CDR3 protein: CASSDPRQGTGSPLHF
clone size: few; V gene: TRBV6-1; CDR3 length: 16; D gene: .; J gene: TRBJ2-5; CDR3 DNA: TGTGCCAGCAGTGAATGGGGGGACCCGGGACGAGAGACCCAGTACTTC; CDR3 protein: CASSEWGDPGRETQYF
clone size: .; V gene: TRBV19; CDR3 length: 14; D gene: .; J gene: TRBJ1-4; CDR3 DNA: TGTGCCAGTAGTCCGGAATGGACGCAGGAAAAACTGTTTTTT; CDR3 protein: CASSPEWTQEKLFF
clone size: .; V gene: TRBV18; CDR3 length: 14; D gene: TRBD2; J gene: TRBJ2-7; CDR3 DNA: TGTGCCAGCTCCGGGACTAGCACTTCCTACGAGCAGTACTTC; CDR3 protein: CASSGTSTSYEQYF
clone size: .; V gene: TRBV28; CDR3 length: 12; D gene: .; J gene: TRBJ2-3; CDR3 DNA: TGTGCCAGCAGTCCAAGCACAGATACGCAGTATTTT; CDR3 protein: CASSPSTDTQYF
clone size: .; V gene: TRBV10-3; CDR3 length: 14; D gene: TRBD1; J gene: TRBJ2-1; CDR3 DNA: TGTGCCATCAGCGGGCAGGGGGAGAACAATGAGCAGTTCTTC; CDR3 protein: CAISGQGENNEQFF
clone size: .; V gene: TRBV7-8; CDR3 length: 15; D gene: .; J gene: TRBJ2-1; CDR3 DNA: TGTGCCAGCAGCTTAGTAAGGGGACCTTGGAATGAGCAGTTCTTC; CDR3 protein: CASSLVRGPWNEQFF
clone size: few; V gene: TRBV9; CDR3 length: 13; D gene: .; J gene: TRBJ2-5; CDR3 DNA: TGTGCCAGCAGCGTAATGGAATGGGAGACCCAGTACTTC; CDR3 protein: CASSVMEWETQYF
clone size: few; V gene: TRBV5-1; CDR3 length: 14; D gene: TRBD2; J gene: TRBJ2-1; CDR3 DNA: TGCGCCAGCAGTTCGCGGGGGTCCTACAATGAGCAGTTCTTC; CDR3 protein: CASSSRGSYNEQFF
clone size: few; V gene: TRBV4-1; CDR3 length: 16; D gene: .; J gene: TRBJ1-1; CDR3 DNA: TGCGCCAGCAGCCAAGTCGGGGGCAGGACAAGAACTGAAGCTTTCTTT; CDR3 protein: CASSQVGGRTRTEAFF
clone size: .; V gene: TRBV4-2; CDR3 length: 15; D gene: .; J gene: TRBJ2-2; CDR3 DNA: TGTGCCAGCAGCCTATTGACTGCGAACACCGGGGAGCTGTTTTTT; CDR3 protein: CASSLLTANTGELFF
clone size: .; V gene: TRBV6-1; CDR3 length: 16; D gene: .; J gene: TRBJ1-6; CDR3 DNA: TGTGCCAGCAGTGAAGCTACCGGGGGAAGCAACTCACCCCTCCACTTT; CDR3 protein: CASSEATGGSNSPLHF
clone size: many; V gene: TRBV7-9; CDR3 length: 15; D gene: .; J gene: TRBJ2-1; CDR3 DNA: TGTGCCAGCAGCTTATGGCAGGGCCCCTACAATGAGCAGTTCTTC; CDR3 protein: CASSLWQGPYNEQFF
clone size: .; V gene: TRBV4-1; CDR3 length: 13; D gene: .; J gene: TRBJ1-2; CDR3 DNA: TGCGCCAGCAGCCACGGGCGGGGACGGGGCTACACCTTC; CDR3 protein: CASSHGRGRGYTF
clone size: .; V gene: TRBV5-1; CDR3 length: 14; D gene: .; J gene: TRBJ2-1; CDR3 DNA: TGCGCCAGCAGCTTGGGAGGTGGATACAATGAGCAGTTCTTC; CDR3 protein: CASSLGGGYNEQFF
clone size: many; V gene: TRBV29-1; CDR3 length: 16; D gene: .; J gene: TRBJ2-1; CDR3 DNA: TGCAGCGTTGGCGGGGCGGGCCCCAGCTCCTACAATGAGCAGTTCTTC; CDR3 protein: CSVGGAGPSSYNEQFF
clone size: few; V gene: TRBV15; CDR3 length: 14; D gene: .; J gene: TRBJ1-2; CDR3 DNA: TGTGCCACCAGCAGAGATCCAGGGTCTCTCGGCTACACCTTC; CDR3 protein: CATSRDPGSLGYTF
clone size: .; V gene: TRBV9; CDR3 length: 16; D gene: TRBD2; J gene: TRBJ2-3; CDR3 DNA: TGTGCCAGCAGCCCTTTTAGCGGGGGTAGCACAGATACGCAGTATTTT; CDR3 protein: CASSPFSGGSTDTQYF
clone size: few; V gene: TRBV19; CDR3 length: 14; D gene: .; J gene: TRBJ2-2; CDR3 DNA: TGTGCCAGTAGTATAGAGACTCCCACCGGGGAGCTGTTTTTT; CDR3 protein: CASSIETPTGELFF
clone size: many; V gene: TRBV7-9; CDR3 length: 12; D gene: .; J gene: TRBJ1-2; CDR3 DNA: TGTGCCAGCAGCGAGTCCAGGGATGGCTACACCTTC; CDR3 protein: CASSESRDGYTF
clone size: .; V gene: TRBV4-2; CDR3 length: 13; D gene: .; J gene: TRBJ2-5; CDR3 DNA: TGTGCCAGCAGCCAGCAGGCTAAAGAGACCCAGTACTTC; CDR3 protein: CASSQQAKETQYF
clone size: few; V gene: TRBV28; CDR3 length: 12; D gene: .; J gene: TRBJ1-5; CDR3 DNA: TGTGCCAGCATGGACGTTACTCAGCCCCAGCATTTT; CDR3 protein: CASMDVTQPQHF
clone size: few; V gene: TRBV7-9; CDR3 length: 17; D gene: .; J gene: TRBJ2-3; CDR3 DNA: TGTGCCAGCAGCTTAGCGCATCTGCGGGATAGCACAGATACGCAGTATTTT; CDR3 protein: CASSLAHLRDSTDTQYF
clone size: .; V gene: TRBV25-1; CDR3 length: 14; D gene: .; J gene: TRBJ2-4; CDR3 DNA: TGTGCCAGCAGTGATGGGGGCGACAGCTACATTCAGTACTTC; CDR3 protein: CASSDGGDSYIQYF
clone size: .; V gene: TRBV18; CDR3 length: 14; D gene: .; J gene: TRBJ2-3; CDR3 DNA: TGTGCCAGCTCACCGCTAGATCGGGCAGATACGCAGTATTTT; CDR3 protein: CASSPLDRADTQYF
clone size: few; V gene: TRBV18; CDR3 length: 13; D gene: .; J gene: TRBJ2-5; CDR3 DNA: TGTGCCAGCTCACCGGGCAGCCAAGAGACCCAGTACTTC; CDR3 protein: CASSPGSQETQYF
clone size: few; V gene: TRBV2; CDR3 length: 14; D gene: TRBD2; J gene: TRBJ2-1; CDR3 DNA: TGTGCCAGCAGGGAAAGGACTAGCTTCAATGAGCAGTTCTTC; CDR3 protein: CASRERTSFNEQFF